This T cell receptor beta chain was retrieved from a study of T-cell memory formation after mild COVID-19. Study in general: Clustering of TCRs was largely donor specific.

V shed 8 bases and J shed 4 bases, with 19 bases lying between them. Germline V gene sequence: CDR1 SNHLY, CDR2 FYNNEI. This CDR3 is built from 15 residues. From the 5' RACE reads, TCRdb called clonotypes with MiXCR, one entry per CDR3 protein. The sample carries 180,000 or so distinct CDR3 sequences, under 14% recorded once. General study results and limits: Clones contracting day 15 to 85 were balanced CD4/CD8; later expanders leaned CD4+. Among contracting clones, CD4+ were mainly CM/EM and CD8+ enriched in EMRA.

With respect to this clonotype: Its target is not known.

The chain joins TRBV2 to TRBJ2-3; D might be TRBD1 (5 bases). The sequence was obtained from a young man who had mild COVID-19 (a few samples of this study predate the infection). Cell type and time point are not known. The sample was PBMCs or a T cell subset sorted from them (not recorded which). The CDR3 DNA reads TGTGCCAGCGACGGACACAAAAACCGACCAGATACGCAGTATTTT. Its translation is CASDGHKNRPDTQYF.